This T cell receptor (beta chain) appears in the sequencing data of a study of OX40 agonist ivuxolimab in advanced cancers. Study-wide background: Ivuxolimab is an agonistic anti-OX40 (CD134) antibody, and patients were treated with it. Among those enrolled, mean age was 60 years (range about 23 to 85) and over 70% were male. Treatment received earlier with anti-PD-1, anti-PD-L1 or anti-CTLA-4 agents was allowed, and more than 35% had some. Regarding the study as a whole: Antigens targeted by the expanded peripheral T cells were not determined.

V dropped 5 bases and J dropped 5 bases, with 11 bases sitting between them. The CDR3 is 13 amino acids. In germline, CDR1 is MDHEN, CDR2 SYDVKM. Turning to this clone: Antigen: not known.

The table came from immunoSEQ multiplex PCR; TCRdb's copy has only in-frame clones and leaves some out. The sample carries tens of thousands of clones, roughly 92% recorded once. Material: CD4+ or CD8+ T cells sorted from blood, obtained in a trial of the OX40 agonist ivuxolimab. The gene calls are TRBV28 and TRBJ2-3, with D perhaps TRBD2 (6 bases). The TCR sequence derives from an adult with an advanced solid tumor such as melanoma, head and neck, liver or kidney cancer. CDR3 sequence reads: CASSSLGGDTQYF. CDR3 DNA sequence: TGTGCCAGCAGTAGCCTCGGGGGAGATACGCAGTATTTT.